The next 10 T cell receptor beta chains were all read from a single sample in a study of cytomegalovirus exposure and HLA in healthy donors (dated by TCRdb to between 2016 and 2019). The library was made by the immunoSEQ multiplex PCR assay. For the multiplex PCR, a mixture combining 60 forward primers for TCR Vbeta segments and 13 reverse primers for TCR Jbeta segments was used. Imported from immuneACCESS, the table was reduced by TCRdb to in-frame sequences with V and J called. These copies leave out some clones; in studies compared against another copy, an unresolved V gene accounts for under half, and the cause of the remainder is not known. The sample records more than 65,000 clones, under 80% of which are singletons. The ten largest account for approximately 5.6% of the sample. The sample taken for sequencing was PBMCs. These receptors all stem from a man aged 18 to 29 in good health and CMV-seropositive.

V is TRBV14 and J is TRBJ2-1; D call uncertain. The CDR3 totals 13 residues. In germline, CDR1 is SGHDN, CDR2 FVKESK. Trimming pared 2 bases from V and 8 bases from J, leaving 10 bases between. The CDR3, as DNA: TGTGCCAGCAGCCAATGGAGCCGCTATGAGCAGTTCTTC. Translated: CASSQWSRYEQFF.

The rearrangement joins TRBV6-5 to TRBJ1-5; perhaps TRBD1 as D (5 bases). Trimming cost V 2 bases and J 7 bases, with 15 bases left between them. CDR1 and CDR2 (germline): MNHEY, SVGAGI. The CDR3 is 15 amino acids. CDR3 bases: TGTGCCAGCAGTTACGGGGGGGGGTTGGGACAGCCCCAGCATTTT. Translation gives CASSYGGGLGQPQHF.

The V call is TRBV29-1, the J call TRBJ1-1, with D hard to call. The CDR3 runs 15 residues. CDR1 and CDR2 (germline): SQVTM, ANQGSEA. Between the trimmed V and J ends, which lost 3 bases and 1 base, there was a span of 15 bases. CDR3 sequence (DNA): TGCAGCGTTGAGGAGCAGATAACCGAGAACACTGAAGCTTTCTTT. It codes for CSVEEQITENTEAFF.

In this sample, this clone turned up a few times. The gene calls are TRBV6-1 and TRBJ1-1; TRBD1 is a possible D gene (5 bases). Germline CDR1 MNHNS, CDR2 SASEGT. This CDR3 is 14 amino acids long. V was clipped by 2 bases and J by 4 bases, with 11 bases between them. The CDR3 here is CASSELPRATEAFF. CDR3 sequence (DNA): TGTGCCAGCAGTGAATTGCCCAGGGCCACTGAAGCTTTCTTT.

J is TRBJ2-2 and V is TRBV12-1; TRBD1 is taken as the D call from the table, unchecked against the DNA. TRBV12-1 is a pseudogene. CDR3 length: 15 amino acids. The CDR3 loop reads CASSFDDRGGGELFF. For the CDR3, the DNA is TGTGCCAGCAGCTTTGACGACAGGGGAGGAGGGGAGCTGTTTTTT.

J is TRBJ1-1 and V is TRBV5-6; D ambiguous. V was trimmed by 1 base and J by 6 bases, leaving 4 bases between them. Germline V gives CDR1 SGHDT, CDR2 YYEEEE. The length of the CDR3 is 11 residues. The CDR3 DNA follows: TGTGCCAGCAGCTTGCTGTCTGAAGCTTTCTTT. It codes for CASSLLSEAFF.

The CDR3: CASRDHRDMFYEQYF. The CDR3 DNA is TGCGCCAGCAGGGACCACAGGGATATGTTCTACGAGCAGTACTTC. The genes are TRBV10-2 and TRBJ2-7; D may be TRBD1 (6 bases). The CDR3 spans 15 residues. The V end lost 6 bases, the J end lost 3 bases, and 18 bases lay between the germline ends. From germline, CDR1 is WSHSY and CDR2 SAAADI.

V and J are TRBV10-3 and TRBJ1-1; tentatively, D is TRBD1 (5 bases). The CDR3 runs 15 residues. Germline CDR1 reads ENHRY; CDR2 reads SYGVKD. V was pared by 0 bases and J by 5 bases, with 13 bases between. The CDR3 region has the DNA TGTGCCATCAGTGAGTCGGAGGGGCTGGGGACTGAAGCTTTCTTT. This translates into CAISESEGLGTEAFF.

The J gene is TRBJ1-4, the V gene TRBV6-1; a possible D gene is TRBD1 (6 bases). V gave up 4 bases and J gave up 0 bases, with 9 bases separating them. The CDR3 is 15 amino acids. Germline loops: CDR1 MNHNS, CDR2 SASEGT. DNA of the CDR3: TGTGCCAGCAGTGGATGGACAGCAACTAATGAAAAACTGTTTTTT. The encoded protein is CASSGWTATNEKLFF.

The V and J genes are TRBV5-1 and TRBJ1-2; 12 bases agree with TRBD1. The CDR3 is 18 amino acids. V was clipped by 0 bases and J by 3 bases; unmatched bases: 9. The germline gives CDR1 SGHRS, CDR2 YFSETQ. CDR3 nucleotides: TGCGCCAGCAGCTTGGCCCGGGACAGGGGGCCCGCGGACTATGGCTACACCTTC. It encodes CASSLARDRGPADYGYTF.